This T cell receptor beta chain was obtained from a study of graft-versus-host responses after intestinal transplantation. Turning to the study itself: The transplants performed in recipients were multivisceral, liver-intestinal, or isolated intestinal. Once they had received anti-thymocyte globulin induction, all recipients took tacrolimus and steroids for approximately 3 years. Findings of the study overall: Early post-transplant HvG declines showed an association with peak circulating GvH clone levels. High graft-versus-host to host-versus-graft T cell clonal ratios marked allografts of patients with graft-donor macrochimerism.

Comment on this clone: Its antigen is unidentified.

The germline V gene encodes CDR1 MDHEN and CDR2 SYDVKM. V lost 7 bases to trimming and J lost 6 bases, with 13 bases between them. The CDR3 contains 13 residues. Here immunoSEQ multiplex PCR was the method, and the copy in TCRdb shows in-frame clones only, minus some. The data contain some 81,000 clones, about 89% of them singletons. V usage is TRBV28 and J usage is TRBJ1-5; a weak D match, TRBD1 (6 bases). The clonotype was recovered from a human donor who received an intestinal transplant. The sequenced sample was unstimulated CD4+ T cells sorted from spleen or lymph node cells, obtained before intestinal transplant. CDR3 nucleotides: TGTGCCAGCACCGCGACAGGTTTTCAGCCCCAGCATTTT. Protein product: CASTATGFQPQHF.